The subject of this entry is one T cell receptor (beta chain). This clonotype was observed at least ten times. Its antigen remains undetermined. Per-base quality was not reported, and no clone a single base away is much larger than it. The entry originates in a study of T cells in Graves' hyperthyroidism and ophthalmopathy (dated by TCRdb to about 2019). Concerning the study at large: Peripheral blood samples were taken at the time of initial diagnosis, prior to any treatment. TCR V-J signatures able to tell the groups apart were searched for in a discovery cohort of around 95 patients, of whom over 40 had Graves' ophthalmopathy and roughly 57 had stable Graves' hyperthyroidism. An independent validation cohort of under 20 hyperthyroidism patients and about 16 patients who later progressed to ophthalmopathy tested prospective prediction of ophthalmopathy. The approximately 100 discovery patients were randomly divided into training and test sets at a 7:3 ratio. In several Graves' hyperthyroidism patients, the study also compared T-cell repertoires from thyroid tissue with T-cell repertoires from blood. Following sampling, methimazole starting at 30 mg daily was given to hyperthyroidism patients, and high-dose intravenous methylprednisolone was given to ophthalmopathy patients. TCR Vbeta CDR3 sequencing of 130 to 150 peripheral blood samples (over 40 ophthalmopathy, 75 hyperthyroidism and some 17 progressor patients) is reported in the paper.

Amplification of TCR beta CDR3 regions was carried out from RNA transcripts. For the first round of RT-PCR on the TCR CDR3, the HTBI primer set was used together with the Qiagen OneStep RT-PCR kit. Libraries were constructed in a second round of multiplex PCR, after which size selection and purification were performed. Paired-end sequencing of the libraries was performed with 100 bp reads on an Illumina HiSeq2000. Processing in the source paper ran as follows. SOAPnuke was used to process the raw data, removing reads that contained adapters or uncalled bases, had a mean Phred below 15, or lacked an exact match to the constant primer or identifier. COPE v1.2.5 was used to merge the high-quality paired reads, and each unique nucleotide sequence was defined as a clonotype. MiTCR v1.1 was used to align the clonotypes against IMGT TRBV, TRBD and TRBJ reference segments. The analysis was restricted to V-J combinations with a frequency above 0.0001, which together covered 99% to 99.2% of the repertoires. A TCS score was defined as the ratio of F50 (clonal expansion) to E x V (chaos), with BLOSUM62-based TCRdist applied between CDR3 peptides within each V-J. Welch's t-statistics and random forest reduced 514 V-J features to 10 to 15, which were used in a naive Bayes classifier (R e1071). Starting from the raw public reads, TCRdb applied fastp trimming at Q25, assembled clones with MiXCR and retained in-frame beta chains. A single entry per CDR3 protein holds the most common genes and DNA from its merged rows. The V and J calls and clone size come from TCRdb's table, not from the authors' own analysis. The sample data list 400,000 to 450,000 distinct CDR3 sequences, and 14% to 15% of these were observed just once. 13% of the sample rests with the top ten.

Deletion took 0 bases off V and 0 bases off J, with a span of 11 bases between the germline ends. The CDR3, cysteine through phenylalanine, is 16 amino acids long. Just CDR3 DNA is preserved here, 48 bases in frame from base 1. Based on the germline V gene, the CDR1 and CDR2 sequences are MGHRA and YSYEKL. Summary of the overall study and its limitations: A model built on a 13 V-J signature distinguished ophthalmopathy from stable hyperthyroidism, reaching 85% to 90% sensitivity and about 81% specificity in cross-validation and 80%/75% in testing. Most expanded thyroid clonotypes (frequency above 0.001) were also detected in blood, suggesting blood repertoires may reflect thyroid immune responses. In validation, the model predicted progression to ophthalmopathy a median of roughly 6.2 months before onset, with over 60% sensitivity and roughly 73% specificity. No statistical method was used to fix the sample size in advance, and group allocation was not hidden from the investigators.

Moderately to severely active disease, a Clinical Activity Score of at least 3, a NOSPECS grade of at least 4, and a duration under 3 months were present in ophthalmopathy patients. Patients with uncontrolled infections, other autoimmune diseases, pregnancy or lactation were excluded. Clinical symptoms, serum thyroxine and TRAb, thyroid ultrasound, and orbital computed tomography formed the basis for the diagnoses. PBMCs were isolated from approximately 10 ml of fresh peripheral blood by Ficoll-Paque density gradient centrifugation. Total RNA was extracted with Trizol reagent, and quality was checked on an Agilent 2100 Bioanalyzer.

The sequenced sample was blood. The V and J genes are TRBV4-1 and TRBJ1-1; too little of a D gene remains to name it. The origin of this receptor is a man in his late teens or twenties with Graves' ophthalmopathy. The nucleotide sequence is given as TGCGCCAGCAGCCAAGATCTCGACACCGTGAACACTGAAGCTTTCTTT. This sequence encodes CASSQDLDTVNTEAFF.